Given below is one T cell receptor beta chain in context. The method was immunoSEQ multiplex PCR; TCRdb's version includes in-frame clones alone and lacks a portion of them. The sample consists of roughly 49,000 clones, 80% to 95% of them appearing once. Trimming took 4 bases from V and 3 from J, leaving 15 bases between them. The germline gives CDR1 MNHNS, CDR2 SASEGT. This CDR3 has 15 residues. The entry originates in a study of T cell changes during pregnancy in multiple sclerosis. The V call is TRBV6-1, the J call TRBJ1-1; D perhaps matches TRBD1 (5 bases). The TCR was taken from a female donor with multiple sclerosis, enrolled in a pregnancy study. Specimen: peripheral blood, collected after pregnancy. DNA of the CDR3: TGTGCCAGCAGTGCAAAGACAGCGGGGGACACTGAAGCTTTCTTT. Its translation is CASSAKTAGDTEAFF.